Listed here are 32 T cell receptor beta chains from one sample, sequenced in a study of shared clonotypes between healthy human individuals. Sequencing was performed with immunoSEQ multiplex PCR; in TCRdb, only in-frame clones are kept and a portion is missing. The profile covers about 530,000 clones, with almost 97% appearing a single time and roughly 0.06% taken by the ten largest. Specimen: naive CD4+ T cells sorted from blood. Subset noted: CD45RA+ positively selected. The receptors here all came from a woman in her 30s in good health.

V usage is TRBV5-6 and J usage is TRBJ2-7; 7 positions agree with TRBD1. CDR3 length: 15 residues. CDR1 is SGHDT, CDR2 YYEEEE, per germline. V gave up 4 bases and J gave up 0 bases; unmatched junction bases: 7. DNA for the CDR3: TGTGCCAGCAGCCCGGGTAGGGGGCGCTCCTACGAGCAGTACTTC. Its translation: CASSPGRGRSYEQYF. Full variable domain (rest looked up from reference TRBV5-6 and TRBJ2-7): DAGVTQSPTHLIKTRGQQVTLRCSPKSGHDTVSWYQQALGQGPQFIFQYYEEEERQRGNFPDRFSGHQFPNYSSELNVNALLLGDSALYLCASSPGRGRSYEQYFGPGTRLTVT.

This rearrangement joins TRBV9 to TRBJ1-1; no definite D call. The CDR3 is 15 amino acids. The V and J ends lost 1 base and 5 bases respectively, with 15 bases between them. Germline assignment: CDR1 SGDLS and CDR2 YYNGEE. The CDR3 protein is CASSVREVLGTEAFF. For the CDR3, the DNA is TGTGCCAGCAGCGTAAGGGAGGTATTGGGGACTGAAGCTTTCTTT.

Only one count was recorded for this clone. The chain joins TRBV6-1 to TRBJ2-1, with D tentatively TRBD2 (6 bases). This CDR3 contains 15 residues. Trimming shortened V by 7 bases and J by 4 bases, and 17 bases separated the two germline ends. Per the germline V gene, CDR1 is MNHNS and CDR2 is SASEGT. The CDR3 loop is CASNGRTAIYNEQFF. The CDR3 coding sequence is TGTGCCAGCAATGGGAGGACCGCGATTTACAATGAGCAGTTCTTC.

The chain employs TRBV4-2 and TRBJ2-7; TRBD2 matches 7 bases. CDR1 is LGHNA and CDR2 is YNFKEQ in the germline V gene. CDR3 size: 15 residues. The junction had 5 bases not matched to a gene; V was cut back by 1 base and J by 2 bases. The CDR3 nucleotides read TGTGCCAGCAGCCAAGGGTGGGAGGGAACCTACGAGCAGTACTTC. Amino acid sequence: CASSQGWEGTYEQYF.

The chain recombines TRBV6-8 with TRBJ1-2, with TRBD1 identical over 10 bases. V was pared by 7 bases and J by 2 bases, with 10 bases of the junction left unmatched. Germline V lookup: CDR1 MNHGY, CDR2 SAAAGT. The CDR3 length is 16 residues. DNA of the CDR3: TGTGCCAGCATCGTATTTGGGACAGGGGCCAACTATGGCTACACCTTC. As protein: CASIVFGTGANYGYTF.

V is TRBV7-2 and J is TRBJ2-5; D is possibly TRBD1 (5 bases). The V end lost 4 bases, the J end lost 11 bases, and 14 bases lay between the germline ends. The CDR3 has 12 amino acids. The germline V gene has CDR1 SGHTA and CDR2 FQGNSA. The CDR3 spells CASSSRQGAQYF. In DNA, the CDR3 is TGTGCCAGCAGCTCTCGGCAAGGGGCGCAGTACTTC.

This sequence joins TRBV5-1 and TRBJ1-4; D remains unclear. The germline V gene encodes CDR1 SGHRS and CDR2 YFSETQ. The CDR3 is made up of 15 amino acids. Trimming left V 3 bases short and J 2 bases short, with 11 bases between. The DNA for the CDR3 is TGCGCCAGCAGCTACTATTTGGGCACTAATGAAAAACTGTTTTTT. Its protein product is CASSYYLGTNEKLFF.

V usage is TRBV5-1 and J usage is TRBJ1-1; weak D call: TRBD1 (6 bases). The V end was cut by 0 bases, the J end by 4 bases, with 10 bases between. The germline gives CDR1 SGHRS, CDR2 YFSETQ. The CDR3 sequence is 14 residues long. In DNA, the CDR3 is TGCGCCAGCAGCTTGGTTGGGGGGGCCACTGAAGCTTTCTTT. This sequence encodes CASSLVGGATEAFF.

V usage is TRBV11-3 and J usage is TRBJ1-1; maybe TRBD1 (6 bases). CDR1 and CDR2 from the germline V gene are SGHNT and YENEEA. The CDR3 has 15 residues. Trimming left V 5 bases short and J 5 bases short, with 18 bases between. CDR3 nucleotide sequence: TGTGCCAGCAGCCTGGAGGCAGGGGCGAGTACTGAAGCTTTCTTT. This translates into CASSLEAGASTEAFF. The full variable domain, rest sourced from reference TRBV11-3 and TRBJ1-1, is EAGVVQSPRYKIIEKKQPVAFWCNPISGHNTLYWYLQNLGQGPELLIRYENEEAVDDSQLPKDRFSAERLKGVDSTLKIQPAELGDSAVYLCASSLEAGASTEAFFGQGTRLTVV.

This chain links TRBV7-9 with TRBJ2-7; D call uncertain. There are 12 residues in the CDR3. CDR1 SEHNR and CDR2 FQNEAQ come from the germline V gene (reference sequence). V gave up 5 bases and J gave up 5 bases, with 10 bases separating them. This CDR3 reads CASSKVNHEQYF. The CDR3 DNA follows: TGTGCCAGCAGCAAGGTCAACCACGAGCAGTACTTC.

J is TRBJ2-3 and V is TRBV4-1; 7 bases align to TRBD1. Trimming took 2 bases from V and 14 from J; bases not matched to a gene: 10. The CDR3 has 13 residues. Germline V gives CDR1 MGHRA, CDR2 YSYEKL. The CDR3 loop reads CASSQWGTEGRYF. The CDR3 coding sequence is TGCGCCAGCAGCCAATGGGGGACAGAGGGTCGGTATTTT.

V usage is TRBV19 and J usage is TRBJ2-3, with 8 bases lining up with TRBD1. J lost 1 base, V lost 10 bases, and 4 bases had no gene match. The CDR3 has 13 residues. Germline V gives CDR1 LNHDA, CDR2 SQIVND (reference sequence). The CDR3 bases are TGTGCCACGAGACAGGGGCGCACAGATACGCAGTATTTT. This encodes CATRQGRTDTQYF. Supplemented by reference TRBV19 and TRBJ2-3, the full variable domain reads DGGITQSPKYLFRKEGQNVTLSCEQNLNHDAMYWYRQDPGQGLRLIYYSQIVNDFQKGDIAEGYSVSREKKESFPLTVTSAQKNPTAFYLCATRQGRTDTQYFGPGTRLTVL.

In its sample, this clone was seen once. The chain is built from TRBV7-9 and TRBJ1-4; a weak D match, TRBD1 (6 bases). The ends were cut back, 5 bases at V and 1 base at J, with 8 bases in the middle. Germline assignment: CDR1 SEHNR and CDR2 FQNEAQ (reference sequence). CDR3 length: 14 amino acids. The CDR3 sequence: CASSLGGTNEKLFF. The CDR3 bases are TGTGCCAGCAGCCTAGGGGGAACTAATGAAAAACTGTTTTTT.

The CDR3 here is CASKPTGANYGYTF. The CDR3 nucleotides are TGTGCCAGTAAACCGACAGGCGCTAACTATGGCTACACCTTC. V is TRBV19 and J is TRBJ1-2; D possibly corresponds to TRBD1 (6 bases). CDR1 and CDR2 (germline): LNHDA, SQIVND (reference sequence). CDR3 length: 14 residues. Trimming took off 7 bases at V and 0 bases at J, with 12 bases between the two ends.

The chain links TRBV5-1 to TRBJ2-1, with 11 nucleotides matching TRBD1. CDR1 SGHRS and CDR2 YFSETQ come from the germline V gene. The length of the CDR3 is 14 residues. Unmatched junction bases numbered 6, after V lost 4 bases and J lost 9 bases. The CDR3 here is CASSAGQGVPEQFF. The DNA for the CDR3 is TGCGCCAGCAGCGCGGGACAGGGGGTACCTGAGCAGTTCTTC.

This clone has just one count. The chain employs TRBV5-4 and TRBJ2-5; possibly TRBD1 or TRBD2 for D (5 bases each). With the DNA end fitting TRBJ2-7 better, the J assignment may be wrong. CDR1 and CDR2 (germline): SGHNT, YYREEE (reference sequence). This CDR3 has 15 residues. The CDR3 DNA is TGTGCCAGCAGCTTGGCCGGGACCGTCTCCTACGAGCAGTACTTC. Its protein product is CASSLAGTVSYEQYF.

The J gene is TRBJ2-6, the V gene TRBV19, with TRBD2 matching over 13 bases. The CDR3 consists of 16 residues. Losses at the gene ends were 9 bases for V and 7 bases for J; bases not matched to a gene: 9. In germline, CDR1 is LNHDA, CDR2 SQIVND (reference sequence). Written as DNA, the CDR3 is TGTGCCAGCGGGACTAGCGGGACGCGAGGTGCCAACGTCCTGACTTTC. This sequence encodes CASGTSGTRGANVLTF.

This clone was observed a few times. The rearrangement joins TRBV6-1 to TRBJ1-5, with TRBD1 identical over 8 bases. The junction had 22 bases not matched to a gene; V was cut back by 2 bases and J by 4 bases. The CDR3 has 21 residues. CDR1 and CDR2 (germline): MNHNS, SASEGT. The DNA for the CDR3 is TGTGCCAGCAGTGAAAGAGGACTTCGGACAGGGCCTGGCGAACGTAATCAGCCCCAGCATTTT. Translated: CASSERGLRTGPGERNQPQHF.

The chain has TRBV5-6 and TRBJ1-3; D gene unclear. This CDR3 spans 14 amino acids. Trimming cost V 0 bases and J 4 bases, with 8 bases left between them. Germline V gene sequence: CDR1 SGHDT, CDR2 YYEEEE. CDR3 DNA: TGTGCCAGCAGCTTGGGGACTGTAGGAAACACCATATATTTT. Translating gives CASSLGTVGNTIYF.

The chain joins TRBV7-6 to TRBJ2-2; 9 nucleotides agree with TRBD2. Losses at the gene ends were 4 bases for V and 4 bases for J; bases not matched to a gene: 7. CDR1 and CDR2 from the germline V gene are SGHVS and FNYEAQ. The CDR3 length is 16 residues. The CDR3 protein is CASSSISTSGTGELFF. CDR3 sequence (DNA): TGTGCCAGCAGCTCGATCTCGACTAGCGGCACCGGGGAGCTGTTTTTT.

The rearrangement joins TRBV10-3 to TRBJ2-2; 13 bases align to TRBD2. CDR3 length: 17 amino acids. Germline-derived CDR1 and CDR2 are ENHRY and SYGVKD. V lost 2 bases, J lost 3 bases, and 3 bases stayed unmatched. Here the CDR3 DNA reads TGTGCCATCAGTGAGGGACTAGCGGGAGCGGACACCGGGGAGCTGTTTTTT. Amino acid sequence: CAISEGLAGADTGELFF.

The V gene is TRBV19, the J gene TRBJ1-6; tentatively, D is TRBD1 (6 bases). The CDR3 sequence is 14 residues long. V lost 6 bases and J 6 bases, leaving 12 bases between the germline ends. In germline, CDR1 is LNHDA, CDR2 SQIVND (reference sequence). For the CDR3, the DNA is TGTGCCAGTAGCGAGACAGGCGGTAATTCACCCCTCCACTTT. Its protein product is CASSETGGNSPLHF.

Turning to this clone: The identical CDR3 is also encoded by other nucleotide sequences in the sample. The genes are TRBV18 and TRBJ2-5; D is possibly TRBD2 (6 bases). This CDR3 spans 14 amino acids. In germline, CDR1 is KGHSH, CDR2 LQKENI. Trimming left V 0 bases short and J 5 bases short, with 10 bases between. For the CDR3, the DNA is TGTGCCAGCTCACCACCGACTAGTCAGGAGACCCAGTACTTC. Protein sequence: CASSPPTSQETQYF.

There are a few counts of this clone. The chain has TRBV10-3 and TRBJ2-2, with unresolved D. The CDR3 is made up of 13 amino acids. With 2 bases removed from V and 1 base from J, the gap between germline ends came to 2 bases. CDR1 is ENHRY, CDR2 SYGVKD, per germline. This CDR3 reads CAISEGNTGELFF. CDR3 bases: TGTGCCATCAGTGAGGGGAACACCGGGGAGCTGTTTTTT.

The genes are TRBV28 and TRBJ2-7, with unresolved D. This CDR3 has 13 amino acids. In germline, CDR1 is MDHEN, CDR2 SYDVKM. The V end was cut by 7 bases, the J end by 2 bases, with 12 bases between. The CDR3 DNA is TGTGCCAGCAAGGGCCGCGACGCCTACGAGCAGTACTTC. It encodes CASKGRDAYEQYF.

This clone has just one count. V usage is TRBV27 and J usage is TRBJ2-7; 8 positions match TRBD2. This CDR3 is 15 amino acids long. Trimming at V came to 2 bases and at J to 5 bases, leaving 8 bases not matched to a gene. CDR1 is MNHEY, CDR2 SMNVEV, per germline (reference sequence). The CDR3 coding sequence is TGTGCCAGCAGTTTAACTAGCGGTTGGGCGAACGAGCAGTACTTC. This translates into CASSLTSGWANEQYF.

V gene TRBV9 combines with J gene TRBJ1-6, with D perhaps matching TRBD1 (6 bases). The V end lost 4 bases, the J end lost 7 bases, and 15 bases lay between the germline ends. Germline V gene sequence: CDR1 SGDLS, CDR2 YYNGEE. The CDR3 has 15 residues. The CDR3: CASSRGGSTNSPLHF. The CDR3 nucleotides are TGTGCCAGCAGCCGAGGGGGGTCTACGAATTCACCCCTCCACTTT.

The chain has TRBV5-1 and TRBJ1-5, with TRBD1 as a possible D gene (5 bases). CDR3 length equals 15 residues. V lost 0 bases to trimming and J lost 5 bases, with 12 bases between them. Per the germline V gene, CDR1 is SGHRS and CDR2 is YFSETQ. The CDR3 spells CASSLEGNGDQPQHF. CDR3 DNA: TGCGCCAGCAGCTTGGAGGGGAACGGGGATCAGCCCCAGCATTTT.

The rearrangement joins TRBV19 to TRBJ2-3; maybe TRBD1 (6 bases). The CDR3 loop spans 14 amino acids. V was clipped by 3 bases and J by 4 bases, with 11 bases between them. CDR1 and CDR2 from the germline V gene are LNHDA and SQIVND (reference sequence). The CDR3 loop is CASSIRTASDTQYF. In DNA form, the CDR3 reads TGTGCCAGTAGTATCCGGACAGCCTCAGATACGCAGTATTTT.

The chain combines TRBV27 with TRBJ1-5; no reliable D call. Germline V gives CDR1 MNHEY, CDR2 SMNVEV (reference sequence). Trimming removed 0 bases from V and 2 bases from J, with 8 bases in between. This CDR3 comprises 15 residues. In nucleotides, the CDR3 is TGTGCCAGCAGTTTATCGTATAACCGCAATCAGCCCCAGCATTTT. Residues: CASSLSYNRNQPQHF.

The chain combines TRBV6-1 with TRBJ1-3; TRBD1 matches 7 bases. Germline V gene sequence: CDR1 MNHNS, CDR2 SASEGT. The CDR3 covers 14 residues. Trimming cost V 5 bases and J 0 bases; bases outside gene matches: 1. DNA for the CDR3: TGTGCCAGCAGTCGACAGGGCTCTGGAAACACCATATATTTT. Translated: CASSRQGSGNTIYF.

This chain links TRBV5-1 with TRBJ1-1; possibly TRBD1 for D (6 bases). CDR1 and CDR2 from the germline V gene are SGHRS and YFSETQ. There are 17 residues in the CDR3. V shed 0 bases and J shed 0 bases, with 15 bases lying between them. In nucleotides, the CDR3 is TGCGCCAGCAGCTTGGTCGCAGGGGAAGGTTTGAACACTGAAGCTTTCTTT. Protein product: CASSLVAGEGLNTEAFF.